Following are 28 T cell receptor beta chains from one sample sequenced in a study of T cell responses to AZD1222 COVID-19 vaccine. Using immunoSEQ multiplex PCR, the repertoire was profiled, and TCRdb retains in-frame clones only, with some absent. The sample has about 110,000 clones, roughly 84% seen once. The sample was peripheral blood, taken on day 0 of AZD1222 vaccination. The source of these receptors is an adult in good health.

This rearrangement joins TRBV3-1 (or the pseudogene TRBV3-2) to TRBJ1-1; D is perhaps TRBD1 (5 bases). The germline gives CDR1 LGHDT, CDR2 YNNKEL (reference sequence). Between the trimmed V and J ends, which lost 0 bases and 0 bases, there was a span of 14 bases. The CDR3 runs to 17 residues. The CDR3 loop is CASSQEGPVIMNTEAFF. The DNA of the CDR3 is TGTGCCAGCAGCCAAGAGGGACCCGTGATAATGAACACTGAAGCTTTCTTT.

The V call is TRBV5-4, the J call TRBJ2-2; 9 nucleotides match TRBD1. Germline trimming cut 3 bases from V and 7 bases from J; bases unmatched to any gene: 7. Germline V gives CDR1 SGHNT, CDR2 YYREEE (reference sequence). CDR3 size: 15 residues. Here the CDR3 reads CASSSYRGQGGELFF. The CDR3 coding sequence is TGTGCCAGCAGCTCATACAGGGGGCAAGGCGGGGAGCTGTTTTTT.

The chain links TRBV5-1 to TRBJ2-1, with 8 nucleotides matching TRBD2. CDR3 length: 13 residues. The germline V gene encodes CDR1 SGHRS and CDR2 YFSETQ. J gave up 8 bases and V 2 bases, and 3 bases lay outside the gene matches. The DNA of the CDR3 is TGCGCCAGCAGCTTCGCGACTAGCGATGAGCAGTTCTTC. Amino acid sequence: CASSFATSDEQFF.

The chain carries TRBV18 and TRBJ2-1; 12 bases are a match to TRBD2. Germline CDR1 is KGHSH and CDR2 is LQKENI. J gave up 4 bases and V 2 bases, and 6 bases lay outside the gene matches. This CDR3 comprises 17 residues. In DNA, the CDR3 is TGTGCCAGCTCACCAAGGAAGACTAGCGGGGGATACAATGAGCAGTTCTTC. This gives the protein CASSPRKTSGGYNEQFF.

CDR3 protein: CASSQVVGRSTEAFF. CDR3 sequence (DNA): TGTGCCAGCAGCCAAGTTGTCGGCAGGTCCACTGAAGCTTTCTTT. V and J are TRBV14 and TRBJ1-1, with D unclear. The CDR3 has 15 amino acids. The ends were cut back, 1 base at V and 4 bases at J, with 13 bases in the middle. Per the germline V gene, CDR1 is SGHDN and CDR2 is FVKESK.

This clone was seen a single time. The chain is built from TRBV4-1 and TRBJ1-3; no clear D. V was pared by 1 base and J by 0 bases, with 13 bases between. The CDR3 loop spans 17 amino acids. Germline V gene lookup returns CDR1 MGHRA and CDR2 YSYEKL. CDR3 sequence reads: CASSQGLGVRSGNTIYF. CDR3 DNA sequence: TGCGCCAGCAGCCAAGGTCTCGGGGTACGCTCTGGAAACACCATATATTTT.

V usage is TRBV19 and J usage is TRBJ1-3; tentatively, D is TRBD1 (6 bases). The CDR3 is 15 amino acids. Per the germline V gene, CDR1 is LNHDA and CDR2 is SQIVND (reference sequence). Trimming removed 6 bases at V and 0 bases at J, with 12 bases between. The CDR3 is CASSLTGNSGNTIYF. In DNA form, the CDR3 reads TGTGCCAGTAGCTTGACAGGCAACTCTGGAAACACCATATATTTT.

The genes are TRBV4-3 and TRBJ2-4, with TRBD1 matching over 7 bases. Trimming removed 2 bases from V and 7 bases from J; junction bases left unmatched: 2. The CDR3 sequence is 13 residues long. Germline V gives CDR1 LGHNA, CDR2 YSLEER. The CDR3 coding sequence is TGCGCCAGCAGCCAAACCAGGGGGAACATTCAGTACTTC. Its translation: CASSQTRGNIQYF.

This sequence joins TRBV30 and TRBJ2-5; D perhaps matches TRBD1 (6 bases). Trimming removed 5 bases at V and 0 bases at J, with 19 bases between. Looked up from germline, CDR1 is GTSNPN and CDR2 is SVGIG (reference sequence). This CDR3 is 16 amino acids long. The CDR3 region has the DNA TGTGCCTGGGGAAGGCCCGGGACAACCGACCAAGAGACCCAGTACTTC. Translation gives CAWGRPGTTDQETQYF.

The sample holds one count of this clone. The J gene is TRBJ1-2, the V gene TRBV7-9; 7 bases align to TRBD1. Germline lookup yields CDR1 SEHNR and CDR2 FQNEAQ (reference sequence). The CDR3 is 15 residues long. With V trimmed by 5 bases and J by 2 bases, 8 bases remained unmatched. The CDR3 sequence is CASSGRGQPNYGYTF. The CDR3 bases are TGTGCCAGCAGCGGACGGGGACAGCCAAACTATGGCTACACCTTC.

This chain connects TRBV21-1 to TRBJ1-6. TRBV21-1 is given as a pseudogene. The CDR3 has 15 amino acids. This CDR3 reads CASSKWGGQTSPLHF. CDR3 nucleotide sequence: TGTGCCAGCAGCAAATGGGGGGGACAGACTTCACCCCTCCACTTT.

V and J are TRBV3-1 (or the pseudogene TRBV3-2) and TRBJ2-7, with a possible D match to TRBD1 (6 bases). The germline V gene encodes CDR1 LGHDT and CDR2 YNNKEL (reference sequence). V lost 1 base to trimming and J lost 7 bases, with 17 bases between them. This CDR3 contains 15 residues. CDR3 in DNA: TGTGCCAGCAGCCAAGCCGGGTACAGGGCTTGGGAGCAGTACTTC. Translation: CASSQAGYRAWEQYF.

The CDR3 DNA reads as TGTGCCAGCAGCTTACGACGGTCAGACTACTATGGCTACACCTTC. Translated, it gives CASSLRRSDYYGYTF. The V and J genes are TRBV11-2 and TRBJ1-2; no clear D gene. V was cut by 2 bases and J by 3 bases, with 13 bases left in between. CDR3 size: 15 residues. Germline lookup yields CDR1 SGHAT and CDR2 FQNNGV.

Points on this clone: The sample carries other DNA sequences with the same CDR3. This chain connects TRBV7-2 to TRBJ1-5; D is ambiguous. This CDR3 has 12 amino acids. The V end lost 4 bases, the J end lost 7 bases, and 8 bases lay between the germline ends. Looked up from germline, CDR1 is SGHTA and CDR2 is FQGNSA. As DNA, the CDR3 is TGTGCCAGCAGCTCCTTTAACCAGCCCCAGCATTTT. This translates into CASSSFNQPQHF.

This chain connects TRBV7-6 to TRBJ2-3; 10 nucleotides align to TRBD2. CDR1 and CDR2 from the germline V gene are SGHVS and FNYEAQ. The CDR3 runs to 17 residues. V gave up 4 bases and J gave up 6 bases; unmatched junction bases: 13. The CDR3 DNA reads TGTGCCAGCAGCTATTCCGCTGGGACTAGCGCGGGCGATACGCAGTATTTT. Translating gives CASSYSAGTSAGDTQYF.

This clone was seen just once. The chain couples TRBV10-1 to TRBJ2-2, with TRBD2 identical over 10 bases. V dropped 4 bases and J dropped 4; count of bases not matched to a gene: 0. This CDR3 comprises 14 residues. The germline gives CDR1 WNHNN, CDR2 SYGVQD (reference sequence). CDR3 bases: TGCGCCAGCAGTGGGACTAGCGGCACCGGGGAGCTGTTTTTT. This translates into CASSGTSGTGELFF.

The V call is TRBV7-2, the J call TRBJ2-3, with a possible D match to TRBD1 (5 bases). V was clipped by 5 bases and J by 1 base, with 19 bases between them. The CDR3 loop spans 17 amino acids. Germline V lookup: CDR1 SGHTA, CDR2 FQGNSA. In DNA form, the CDR3 reads TGTGCCAGCAGCCAAACACTTCGCAGGGTGGGCACAGATACGCAGTATTTT. It specifies CASSQTLRRVGTDTQYF.

This clone was picked up one time. The V call is TRBV5-6, the J call TRBJ2-5; a weak D match, TRBD2 (7 bases). This CDR3 is 14 amino acids long. Germline V lookup: CDR1 SGHDT, CDR2 YYEEEE. Trimming took off 6 bases at V and 2 bases at J, with 14 bases between the two ends. Here the CDR3 reads CASTLGGGQETQYF. The CDR3, as DNA: TGTGCCAGCACTTTAGGGGGGGGACAAGAGACCCAGTACTTC.

The chain recombines TRBV4-1 with TRBJ2-5, with D possibly being TRBD2 (6 bases). CDR3 length: 15 amino acids. CDR1 and CDR2 (germline): MGHRA, YSYEKL. Trimming pared 0 bases from V and 7 bases from J, leaving 15 bases between. CDR3 residues: CASSQDGQGSGTQYF. The CDR3 region has the DNA TGCGCCAGCAGCCAAGACGGGCAGGGTAGCGGGACCCAGTACTTC.

The gene calls are TRBV10-3 and TRBJ2-3; D tentatively fits TRBD1 or TRBD2 (6 bases each). Deletions cut 0 bases from V and 2 bases from J, with 9 bases between. The CDR3 is 15 amino acids. Looked up from germline, CDR1 is ENHRY and CDR2 is SYGVKD. The CDR3 nucleotides are TGTGCCATCAGTGAGTCGAGGGGGGACACAGATACGCAGTATTTT. It is translated as CAISESRGDTDTQYF.

In its sample, this clone was seen once. The chain is built from TRBV9 and TRBJ2-5, with TRBD1 as a possible D gene (5 bases). In germline, CDR1 is SGDLS, CDR2 YYNGEE. V lost 3 bases to trimming and J lost 1 base, with 13 bases between them. CDR3 size: 15 residues. The CDR3 is CASSAHPGSQETQYF. CDR3 nucleotide sequence: TGTGCCAGCAGCGCCCACCCAGGGTCCCAAGAGACCCAGTACTTC.

Here the CDR3 DNA reads TGTGCCAGCAGCCCTGACAGGGGGAAGAAGTTGGGCGAGCAGTACTTC. Its protein product is CASSPDRGKKLGEQYF. This chain joins TRBV16 and TRBJ2-7; 9 bases line up with TRBD1. The germline V gene encodes CDR1 KGHSY and CDR2 FQNENV. This CDR3 spans 16 amino acids. Trimming at V came to 4 bases and at J to 6 bases, leaving 13 bases not matched to a gene.

The chain uses TRBV28 and TRBJ1-6, with a possible D match to TRBD1 (5 bases). The CDR3 loop spans 14 amino acids. Germline V gene data show CDR1 as MDHEN and CDR2 as SYDVKM. V was clipped by 3 bases and J by 8 bases, with 11 bases between them. The CDR3: CASSFGGTYSPLHF. The CDR3 coding sequence is TGTGCCAGCAGTTTTGGGGGGACCTATTCACCCCTCCACTTT.

The CDR3 DNA is TGTGCCAGCAGCTCTATATCCACAGATACGCAGTATTTT. Protein: CASSSISTDTQYF. The genes are TRBV5-8 and TRBJ2-3; D unresolved. Germline CDR1 and CDR2: SGHTS and YDEGEE. The CDR3 is 13 residues long. V lost 3 bases to trimming and J lost 2 bases, with 7 bases between them.

This chain links TRBV12-3 or TRBV12-4 with TRBJ1-1; no reliable D call. V lost 8 bases to trimming and J lost 10 bases, with 17 bases between them. CDR3 size: 12 residues. The CDR3 coding sequence is TGTGCCAGCGGCCCCCCCGGGGTAGCAGCTTTCTTT. Translating it yields CASGPPGVAAFF.

This clone came up once. The genes are TRBV6-5 and TRBJ2-7; 9 positions agree with TRBD1. This CDR3 region has 14 residues. The V and J ends lost 6 bases and 4 bases, in that order; junction bases with no gene match: 7. CDR1 is MNHEY and CDR2 is SVGAGI in the germline V gene. The CDR3: CASSQGQGVYEQYF. The CDR3 DNA reads TGTGCCAGCAGCCAGGGACAGGGCGTATACGAGCAGTACTTC.

The chain combines TRBV27 with TRBJ2-3; D gene ambiguous. Per the germline V gene, CDR1 is MNHEY and CDR2 is SMNVEV (reference sequence). This CDR3 comprises 12 residues. Trimming cost V 6 bases and J 3 bases, with 7 bases left between them. The CDR3 coding sequence is TGTGCCAGCAGGACACTTACAGATACGCAGTATTTT. Protein product: CASRTLTDTQYF.

The chain employs TRBV7-6 and TRBJ2-3; D not certain. The V gene lost 1 base and the J gene lost 0 bases, with 8 bases spanning the gap. The CDR3 covers 15 residues. In germline, CDR1 is SGHVS, CDR2 FNYEAQ. In nucleotides, the CDR3 is TGTGCCAGCAGCTTAGGTAGTGCTAGCACAGATACGCAGTATTTT. Translating gives CASSLGSASTDTQYF.